Each of the 26 T cell receptor beta chains below was sequenced from the same sample in a study of T cell repertoires in cytomegalovirus infection. Using its own MiXCR run on the reads, TCRdb lists one record per CDR3 protein. The sample contains a few hundred thousand distinct CDR3 sequences, about 40% of which appear only once. These receptors' antigens are unknown. The specimen was cultured PBMCs, collected from culture after CMV antigen stimulation. The receptors were gathered from a human donor in good health (CMV status not recorded). Some clones in this sample may be carry-over from other donors' samples.

V gene TRBV5-1 combines with J gene TRBJ2-1, with D perhaps matching TRBD1 (5 bases). In germline, CDR1 is SGHRS, CDR2 YFSETQ. The CDR3 consists of 16 residues. Deletions cut 1 base from V and 7 bases from J, with 18 bases between. CDR3 loop: CASSLNSDSPFNEQFF. For the CDR3, the DNA is TGCGCCAGCAGCTTGAATTCCGACAGTCCCTTTAATGAGCAGTTCTTC.

This clonotype was observed a handful of times. V is TRBV3-1 and J is TRBJ1-2, with 7 nucleotides matching TRBD1. This CDR3 is built from 15 residues. After removal of 4 bases from V and 8 bases from J, the junction contained 13 bases not matched to a gene. Germline V gives CDR1 LGHDT, CDR2 YNNKEL (reference sequence). CDR3 residues: CASSRDRAPYGGYTF. The CDR3, as DNA: TGTGCCAGCAGCCGAGACAGGGCCCCTTATGGCGGCTACACCTTC.

The chain joins TRBV12-3 or TRBV12-4 to TRBJ2-3; D is unclear. Trimming took 3 bases from V and 0 from J, leaving 10 bases between them. The CDR3 is made up of 15 amino acids. This chain's CDR3 is CASSLRALSTDTQYF. CDR3 sequence (DNA): TGTGCCAGCAGTTTGAGAGCGTTAAGCACAGATACGCAGTATTTT.

The rearrangement links TRBV7-2 to TRBJ1-1; unclear D gene. The V gene's germline CDR1 is SGHTA and CDR2 FQGNSA. Trimming stripped 3 bases from V and 1 base from J, with 9 bases between. The CDR3 consists of 14 residues. Here the CDR3 DNA reads TGTGCCAGCAGCTTTCAGTTGCGGAACACTGAAGCTTTCTTT. This gives the protein CASSFQLRNTEAFF. Full variable domain (outside the CDR3, taken from reference TRBV7-2 and TRBJ1-1): GAGVSQSPSNKVTEKGKDVELRCDPISGHTALYWYRQSLGQGLEFLIYFQGNSAPDKSGLPSDRFSAERTGGSVSTLTIQRTQQEDSAVYLCASSFQLRNTEAFFGQGTRLTVV.

This clonotype has only a few counts. V gene TRBV7-8 combines with J gene TRBJ2-6, with D hard to call. Germline V lookup: CDR1 SGHVS, CDR2 FQNEAQ. The CDR3 is made up of 17 amino acids. The V and J ends lost 0 bases and 4 bases respectively, with 13 bases between them. The CDR3 reads CASSLAGRLAGANVLTF. CDR3 DNA: TGTGCCAGCAGCTTAGCTGGCCGTCTGGCCGGGGCCAACGTCCTGACTTTC.

A few counts support this clonotype. V usage is TRBV7-2 and J usage is TRBJ1-3, with unresolved D. Trimming cost V 6 bases and J 0 bases, with 12 bases left between them. Germline values: CDR1 SGHTA, CDR2 FQGNSA. The CDR3 loop spans 15 amino acids. The chain's CDR3 is CASSPYPSSGNTIYF. Here the CDR3 DNA reads TGTGCCAGCAGTCCTTATCCCTCCTCTGGAAACACCATATATTTT.

This chain connects TRBV6-1 to TRBJ2-3; 9 bases fit TRBD2. Per germline, CDR1 MNHNS and CDR2 SASEGT. The CDR3 spans 16 residues. With V trimmed by 6 bases and J by 0 bases, 7 bases remained unmatched. The CDR3 protein is CASSRGGLASTDTQYF. CDR3 nucleotide sequence: TGTGCCAGCAGCCGAGGGGGACTAGCCAGCACAGATACGCAGTATTTT.

The rearrangement links TRBV10-3 to TRBJ1-2; unclear D gene. Trimming cost V 4 bases and J 8 bases, with 11 bases left between them. Germline V gives CDR1 ENHRY, CDR2 SYGVKD. The CDR3 has 12 residues. The CDR3 reads CAISAIEVGYTF. The CDR3 DNA follows: TGTGCCATCAGTGCTATTGAGGTCGGCTACACCTTC.

The chain uses TRBV7-2 and TRBJ2-3; possibly TRBD2 for D (6 bases). Germline CDR1 and CDR2: SGHTA and FQGNSA. V was cut by 4 bases and J by 4 bases, with 6 bases left in between. This CDR3 region has 12 residues. The CDR3 region is CASSWGADTQYF. The CDR3 DNA sequence: TGTGCCAGCAGCTGGGGGGCAGATACGCAGTATTTT.

This clonotype has only one observation. This chain joins TRBV12-3 or TRBV12-4 and TRBJ1-1; 8 positions match TRBD1. The V segment lost 3 bases and the J segment 4 bases; nucleotides outside the gene matches: 4. The CDR3 loop spans 14 amino acids. In DNA form, the CDR3 reads TGTGCCAGCAGTTTCGGCAGGGGGCCCACTGAAGCTTTCTTT. Its protein product is CASSFGRGPTEAFF.

The V call is TRBV7-8, the J call TRBJ2-1, with 8 bases aligning to TRBD2. The CDR3 spans 16 residues. V trimming: 1 base; J trimming: 7 bases; junction bases outside the gene matches: 9. In germline, CDR1 is SGHVS, CDR2 FQNEAQ. The CDR3 region has the DNA TGTGCCAGCAGCTTAGAACGCAGCGGGAGTGCGAATGAGCAGTTCTTC. Its protein is CASSLERSGSANEQFF.

This chain joins TRBV11-2 and TRBJ1-2, with 9 nucleotides matching TRBD1. This CDR3 spans 15 amino acids. V trimming: 6 bases; J trimming: 4 bases; junction bases outside the gene matches: 9. Per germline, CDR1 SGHAT and CDR2 FQNNGV. The CDR3: CASRNNRGLGYGYTF. CDR3 in DNA: TGTGCCAGCAGGAACAACAGGGGGCTTGGCTATGGCTACACCTTC. The whole variable domain, remainder taken from reference TRBV11-2 and TRBJ1-2, is EAGVAQSPRYKIIEKRQSVAFWCNPISGHATLYWYQQILGQGPKLLIQFQNNGVVDDSQLPKDRFSAERLKGVDSTLKIQPAKLEDSAVYLCASRNNRGLGYGYTFGSGTRLTVV.

This clonotype was observed a few times. The rearrangement joins TRBV7-2 to TRBJ2-1, with unresolved D. Germline CDR1 is SGHTA and CDR2 is FQGNSA. The CDR3 consists of 14 residues. The V end was cut by 3 bases, the J end by 5 bases, with 11 bases between. CDR3 nucleotides: TGTGCCAGCAGCTTTTCTAGGACCCACAATGAGCAGTTCTTC. Translated, it gives CASSFSRTHNEQFF.

The chain links TRBV12-3 or TRBV12-4 to TRBJ2-5; 7 bases align to TRBD1. Trimming at V came to 4 bases and at J to 5 bases, leaving 7 bases not matched to a gene. This CDR3 has 14 amino acids. The DNA for the CDR3 is TGTGCCAGCAGTTCCGGACTCAGGGGGGAGACCCAGTACTTC. Translating gives CASSSGLRGETQYF.

This clonotype was picked up many times. The CDR3 nucleotides read TGTGCCAGCAGCCGGGATCCCAGCGGGGAGCTGTTTTTT. It translates to CASSRDPSGELFF. V and J are TRBV7-2 and TRBJ2-2; the D gene is possibly TRBD2 (5 bases). The CDR3 loop spans 13 amino acids. Trimming removed 5 bases from V and 7 bases from J, with 11 bases in between. Germline V gives CDR1 SGHTA, CDR2 FQGNSA.

This clonotype was recorded at least ten times. The chain combines TRBV7-2 with TRBJ2-3; 10 bases agree with TRBD2. Germline assignment: CDR1 SGHTA and CDR2 FQGNSA. The length of the CDR3 is 18 residues. Trimming took 2 bases from V and 0 from J; bases not matched to a gene: 8. The CDR3 region has the DNA TGTGCCAGCAGCTTATTAACTTTGGGACTAGCGAGCACAGATACGCAGTATTTT. Its protein product is CASSLLTLGLASTDTQYF.

This clonotype was recorded a few times. The chain links TRBV7-8 to TRBJ2-3, with 11 bases identical to TRBD2. After removal of 1 base from V and 8 bases from J, the junction contained 5 bases not matched to a gene. Germline CDR1 and CDR2: SGHVS and FQNEAQ. The CDR3 is 15 residues long. DNA of the CDR3: TGTGCCAGCAGCTTAGTAGCGGGGGGGCTGGGTACGCAGTATTTT. It is translated as CASSLVAGGLGTQYF.

This chain links TRBV7-9 with TRBJ1-5, with 11 bases aligning to TRBD1. This CDR3 region has 14 residues. Germline V gene lookup returns CDR1 SEHNR and CDR2 FQNEAQ (reference sequence). Trimming took 5 bases from V and 9 from J; bases not matched to a gene: 6. CDR3 residues: CASSARDRGSPQHF. The CDR3 DNA is TGTGCCAGCAGCGCCCGGGACAGGGGGTCGCCCCAGCATTTT. The whole variable domain, remainder taken from reference TRBV7-9 and TRBJ1-5, is DTGVSQNPRHKITKRGQNVTFRCDPISEHNRLYWYRQTLGQGPEFLTYFQNEAQLEKSRLLSDRFSAERPKGSFSTLEIQRTEQGDSAMYLCASSARDRGSPQHFGDGTRLSIL.

This clonotype was observed a single time. This sequence joins TRBV4-1 and TRBJ2-5; D is unclear. Per germline, CDR1 MGHRA and CDR2 YSYEKL. The CDR3 covers 14 residues. The V and J ends lost 0 bases and 3 bases respectively, with 8 bases between them. The CDR3 DNA is TGCGCCAGCAGCCAAGACGGCCGGAAAGAGACCCAGTACTTC. This codes for CASSQDGRKETQYF.

The chain is built from TRBV6-5 and TRBJ1-1, with D possibly being TRBD1 (6 bases). Germline V CDR1 and CDR2: MNHEY, SVGAGI. The CDR3 is 13 residues long. Trimming stripped 0 bases from V and 8 bases from J, with 10 bases between. The CDR3 reads CASSYSRGGEAFF. The CDR3 DNA sequence: TGTGCCAGCAGTTACTCAAGAGGGGGGGAAGCTTTCTTT.

This chain joins TRBV6-6 and TRBJ2-7; D may correspond to TRBD1 or TRBD2 (5 bases each). Germline assignment: CDR1 MNHNY and CDR2 SVGAGI (reference sequence). Trimming cost V 6 bases and J 2 bases, with 20 bases left between them. The CDR3 spans 16 residues. CDR3 protein: CASSELSTGATYEQYF. In DNA, the CDR3 is TGTGCCAGCAGCGAGCTTTCAACCGGGGCTACCTACGAGCAGTACTTC.

This clonotype was detected a few times. This clone may be a read error of a much larger clone one base away. The V gene is TRBV5-4, the J gene TRBJ2-2, with D maybe TRBD2 (7 bases). Trimming took 4 bases from V and 3 from J, leaving 16 bases between them. Per germline, CDR1 SGHNT and CDR2 YYREEE (reference sequence). CDR3 length equals 16 residues. CDR3 nucleotides: TGTGCCAGCAGCCCGGGGTGGGGGGGCTACACCGGGGAGCTGTTTTTT. Its translation is CASSPGWGGYTGELFF.

This clonotype was counted a few times. The chain carries TRBV7-2 and TRBJ1-1; possibly TRBD1 for D (5 bases). Trimming left V 4 bases short and J 6 bases short, with 15 bases between. The CDR3 runs to 14 residues. Germline CDR1 is SGHTA and CDR2 is FQGNSA. The CDR3 sequence: CASSSRGRHSEAFF. The CDR3 nucleotides read TGTGCCAGCAGCTCCCGGGGCAGACACTCTGAAGCTTTCTTT.

This clonotype was detected many times. CDR3 DNA: TGTGCCATCAAGACTCCTAATTCACCCCTCCACTTT. Protein: CAIKTPNSPLHF. The chain carries TRBV7-8 and TRBJ1-6; no definite D call. The CDR3 is 12 amino acids. V lost 10 bases, J lost 6 bases, and 10 bases lay in between. Germline CDR1 is SGHVS and CDR2 is FQNEAQ.

The chain employs TRBV11-3 and TRBJ2-4, with D possibly matching TRBD1 (6 bases). CDR1 SGHNT and CDR2 YENEEA come from the germline V gene. Trimming cost V 1 base and J 6 bases, with 10 bases left between them. The CDR3 is 14 amino acids. CDR3 protein: CASSLAGDGNIQYF. CDR3 in DNA: TGTGCCAGCAGCTTAGCAGGGGATGGAAACATTCAGTACTTC.

The chain combines TRBV3-1 with TRBJ2-7, with D possibly TRBD1 on 7 matching bases. V was shortened by 3 bases and J by 4 bases, with 10 bases between the two germline ends. Germline V gene sequence: CDR1 LGHDT, CDR2 YNNKEL (reference sequence). This CDR3 comprises 13 residues. In DNA, the CDR3 is TGTGCCAGCAGCCACAGGGGGAGGTACGAGCAGTACTTC. Translation gives CASSHRGRYEQYF.